These 18 T cell receptor beta chains share one sample of origin, sequenced in a study of blood T cell repertoires in COVID-19. Profiled with immunoSEQ multiplex PCR; TCRdb holds only in-frame clones, not every one. Of fewer than 350,000 clones listed, about 89% are singletons. The sample taken for sequencing was peripheral blood. These receptors originate from a middle-aged man with acute or convalescent COVID-19.

The gene calls are TRBV19 and TRBJ2-3; D not certain. The CDR3 length is 13 residues. V was cut by 9 bases and J by 6 bases, with 16 bases left in between. Germline assignment: CDR1 LNHDA and CDR2 SQIVND (reference sequence). This CDR3 reads CASRSYPSDTQYF. The CDR3 DNA sequence: TGTGCCAGCCGAAGCTACCCTAGTGATACGCAGTATTTT.

The chain combines TRBV24-1 with TRBJ1-2; D remains ambiguous. CDR1 and CDR2 (germline): KGHDR, SFDVKD. This CDR3 comprises 11 residues. V was trimmed by 5 bases and J by 6 bases, leaving 6 bases between them. The CDR3 sequence: CATSAPDGYTF. For the CDR3, the DNA is TGTGCCACCAGTGCCCCGGATGGCTACACCTTC.

The gene calls are TRBV23-1 and TRBJ1-3; 9 positions agree with TRBD1. TRBV23-1 is sorted into the ORF group, with uncertain function. CDR3 size: 21 residues. Trimming cost V 6 bases and J 0 bases; bases outside gene matches: 21. The CDR3 region has the DNA TGCGCCAGCAGCAAGGGCCGGGACAGGGAGACTTGGCTCGGCTCTGGAAACACCATATATTTT. Translated: CASSKGRDRETWLGSGNTIYF.

This chain uses TRBV7-3 with TRBJ2-3; D gene ambiguous. Germline CDR1 SGHTA, CDR2 FQGTGA. Trimming left V 1 base short and J 4 bases short, with 3 bases between. The CDR3 has 12 amino acids. The CDR3 spells CASSLNSDTQYF. CDR3 sequence (DNA): TGTGCCAGCAGCTTAAACTCAGATACGCAGTATTTT.

The chain is built from TRBV11-2 and TRBJ2-2; possibly TRBD1 for D (5 bases). The CDR3 consists of 15 residues. Germline CDR1 SGHAT, CDR2 FQNNGV. Trimming left V 0 bases short and J 4 bases short, with 9 bases between. The CDR3 DNA reads as TGTGCCAGCAGCTTAGATCAGGGTTCCACCGGGGAGCTGTTTTTT. It yields the protein CASSLDQGSTGELFF.

This rearrangement joins TRBV3-1 (or the pseudogene TRBV3-2) to TRBJ1-1; 10 bases line up with TRBD1. This CDR3 comprises 15 residues. J lost 4 bases, V lost 1 base, and 3 bases had no gene match. Germline V CDR1 and CDR2: LGHDT, YNNKEL (reference sequence). CDR3 nucleotide sequence: TGTGCCAGCAGCCAAGGGACAGGGGGATTCACTGAAGCTTTCTTT. Translated: CASSQGTGGFTEAFF.

In its sample, this clone was seen a few times. The chain carries TRBV9 and TRBJ1-2, with 9 bases lining up with TRBD1. CDR1 is SGDLS and CDR2 is YYNGEE in the germline V gene. The CDR3 is made up of 16 amino acids. Trimming took 3 bases from V and 4 from J; bases not matched to a gene: 10. The CDR3 DNA reads as TGTGCCAGCAGCGCCGTAGGACAGGGGTTCGCCTATGGCTACACCTTC. It encodes CASSAVGQGFAYGYTF.

This chain connects TRBV6-5 to TRBJ1-2; D unclear. The germline V gene encodes CDR1 MNHEY and CDR2 SVGAGI. V lost 4 bases, J lost 4 bases, and 7 bases lay in between. The CDR3 is 12 amino acids. Here the CDR3 DNA reads TGTGCCAGCAGTTCCCCCTCCTATGGCTACACCTTC. Translated, it gives CASSSPSYGYTF.

The chain has TRBV5-6 and TRBJ1-2; the match to TRBD1 covers 7 bases. V lost 4 bases and J lost 4; bases outside the gene matches: 19. The CDR3 extends over 18 amino acids. Germline lookup yields CDR1 SGHDT and CDR2 YYEEEE. The chain's CDR3 is CASSPLGQGVGVGYGYTF. The CDR3, as DNA: TGTGCCAGCAGCCCCCTGGGGCAGGGGGTCGGGGTAGGCTATGGCTACACCTTC.

The chain combines TRBV5-4 with TRBJ1-2; weak D call: TRBD1 (6 bases). Per the germline V gene, CDR1 is SGHNT and CDR2 is YYREEE (reference sequence). Trimming took off 2 bases at V and 0 bases at J, with 11 bases between the two ends. This CDR3 has 15 amino acids. CDR3: CASSLDRPANYGYTF. The CDR3 nucleotides are TGTGCCAGCAGCTTAGACAGGCCCGCTAACTATGGCTACACCTTC.

The chain couples TRBV12-5 to TRBJ1-1, with a tentative D call TRBD1 (6 bases). With 2 bases removed from V and 3 bases from J, the gap between germline ends came to 16 bases. Germline-derived CDR1 and CDR2 are LGHNT and FRNRAP. This CDR3 is 16 amino acids long. The CDR3 region is CASGLLEQGSYTEAFF. Written as DNA, the CDR3 is TGTGCTAGTGGTTTGTTGGAACAGGGATCGTACACTGAAGCTTTCTTT. Complete variable domain (other parts from reference TRBV12-5 and TRBJ1-1): DARVTQTPRHKVTEMGQEVTMRCQPILGHNTVFWYRQTMMQGLELLAYFRNRAPLDDSGMPKDRFSAEMPDATLATLKIQPSEPRDSAVYFCASGLLEQGSYTEAFFGQGTRLTVV.

This chain uses TRBV3-1 (or the pseudogene TRBV3-2) with TRBJ1-1; D gene ambiguous. The CDR3 runs 12 residues. CDR1 is LGHDT and CDR2 is YNNKEL in the germline V gene (reference sequence). V lost 0 bases to trimming and J lost 11 bases, with 10 bases between them. The CDR3 bases are TGTGCCAGCAGCCAAGATGAACAGTTCGCTTTCTTT. As protein: CASSQDEQFAFF.

This chain joins TRBV5-1 and TRBJ1-6; possibly TRBD1 for D (5 bases). Germline assignment: CDR1 SGHRS and CDR2 YFSETQ. The CDR3 loop spans 15 amino acids. V lost 4 bases to trimming and J lost 8 bases, with 16 bases between them. For the CDR3, the DNA is TGCGCCAGCAGCCCGGGACTGGACGGGGATTCACCCCTCCACTTT. Residues: CASSPGLDGDSPLHF. Full variable domain (outside the CDR3, taken from reference TRBV5-1 and TRBJ1-6): KAGVTQTPRYLIKTRGQQVTLSCSPISGHRSVSWYQQTPGQGLQFLFEYFSETQRNKGNFPGRFSGRQFSNSRSEMNVSTLELGDSALYLCASSPGLDGDSPLHFGNGTRLTVT.

The chain couples TRBV19 to TRBJ1-5, with D hard to call. CDR1 and CDR2 from the germline V gene are LNHDA and SQIVND (reference sequence). Deletions cut 10 bases from V and 4 bases from J, with 14 bases between. CDR3 length equals 13 residues. The CDR3 DNA reads TGTGCCACTCACGGGTCGCGGAATCAGCCCCAGCATTTT. This gives the protein CATHGSRNQPQHF.

The chain couples TRBV4-1 to TRBJ2-7; perhaps TRBD1 as D (6 bases). V lost 0 bases and J 0 bases, leaving 12 bases between the germline ends. CDR1 is MGHRA and CDR2 is YSYEKL in the germline V gene. The CDR3 extends over 16 amino acids. As DNA, the CDR3 is TGCGCCAGCAGCCAAGAAGACAGGCCTAGCTCCTACGAGCAGTACTTC. As protein: CASSQEDRPSSYEQYF.

The rearrangement links TRBV5-1 to TRBJ1-1; 7 bases line up with TRBD1. This CDR3 spans 17 amino acids. Losses at the gene ends were 4 bases for V and 1 base for J; bases not matched to a gene: 13. Germline V CDR1 and CDR2: SGHRS, YFSETQ. The CDR3: CASSPRSVDRRNTEAFF. The CDR3 DNA reads TGCGCCAGCAGCCCCCGGTCCGTGGACAGGAGGAACACTGAAGCTTTCTTT.

As to this clone: Additional DNA sequences in this sample encode the identical CDR3. This sequence joins TRBV18 and TRBJ1-4; 8 bases map to TRBD1. Trimming removed 3 bases from V and 8 bases from J; junction bases left unmatched: 5. Germline CDR1 and CDR2: KGHSH and LQKENI. The CDR3 length is 14 residues. This CDR3 reads CASSPGTGGEKLFF. For the CDR3, the DNA is TGTGCCAGCTCACCCGGGACAGGAGGCGAAAAACTGTTTTTT.

The V gene is TRBV7-3, the J gene TRBJ2-5; the match to TRBD1 covers 7 bases. With 2 bases clipped from V and 5 bases from J, the junction kept 11 bases outside the gene matches. Germline V gene data show CDR1 as SGHTA and CDR2 as FQGTGA. The CDR3 extends over 16 amino acids. CDR3 region: CASSLGSRGPGETQYF. CDR3 nucleotides: TGTGCCAGCAGCTTAGGGAGTAGGGGGCCAGGGGAGACCCAGTACTTC.